This TCR beta chain appears in the sequencing data of a study of T cell responses to AZD1222 COVID-19 vaccine. The overall study: Recipients boosted at about 4 weeks or about 12 weeks are pooled.

Note on this clone: The antigen remains undetermined.

Germline lookup yields CDR1 SGHRS and CDR2 YFSETQ. The CDR3 length is 15 residues. Trimming shortened V by 4 bases and J by 8 bases, and 21 bases separated the two germline ends. Study observations and caveats: Researchers report vaccine-associated CD4 TCRs spanning spike, with dominance at 160-218 and 743-854. White British donors predominated, females outnumbered males, and clonal diversity was possibly underestimated. Scientists sampled the repertoires only once the peak T cell response had passed.

Sequencing was performed with immunoSEQ multiplex PCR; in TCRdb, only in-frame clones are kept and a portion is missing. The data contain roughly 110,000 clones, about nine tenths of them singletons. V and J are TRBV5-1 and TRBJ1-2; no firm D call. This sequence was found in an adult in good health. The specimen was peripheral blood, collected on day 0 of AZD1222 vaccination. CDR3 sequence: CASSAARRDGSGYTF. CDR3 coding DNA: TGCGCCAGCAGCGCAGCCCGGAGGGATGGATCGGGCTACACCTTC.